Listed here are 14 T cell receptor beta chains from one sample, sequenced in a study of T cell repertoires in aging, cancer and after chemotherapy. A mixed TRB-A/B primer pool amplified rearranged TRB by multiplex touch-down PCR. Using its own MiXCR run on the multiplex PCR reads, TCRdb lists one record per CDR3 protein. Among thousands of distinct CDR3 sequences listed, 15% to 25% were seen once. TCR beta rearrangements were amplified from peripheral blood genomic DNA. The sequenced material came from blood. The receptors come from a human donor with a solid tumor.

This clonotype was seen only a few times. The V gene is TRBV5-5, the J gene TRBJ2-2, with a tentative D call TRBD1 (7 bases). CDR1 SGHKS and CDR2 YYEKEE come from the germline V gene (reference sequence). The ends were cut back, 4 bases at V and 4 bases at J, with 17 bases in the middle. The CDR3 covers 16 residues. The CDR3 coding sequence is TGTGCCAGCAGCCCGCTCCACAGGGGAGGCACCGGGGAGCTGTTTTTT. It translates to CASSPLHRGGTGELFF.

This clonotype showed up just a few times. The gene calls are TRBV12-3 or TRBV12-4 and TRBJ2-3; no definite D call. The CDR3 runs 12 residues. The V gene lost 1 base and the J gene lost 7 bases, with 6 bases spanning the gap. In nucleotides, the CDR3 is TGTGCCAGCAGTTTAGTCCGAAATACGCAGTATTTT. Translated: CASSLVRNTQYF.

This clonotype has more than one count but fewer than ten. The chain combines TRBV10-3 with TRBJ2-7, with D hard to call. The V gene lost 8 bases and the J gene lost 4 bases, with 27 bases spanning the gap. Germline-derived CDR1 and CDR2 are ENHRY and SYGVKD. This CDR3 is built from 17 residues. CDR3 bases: TGTGCCATCGGGATAGGACCGTTGGGCTCATCGGCTTACGAGCAGTACTTC. Residues: CAIGIGPLGSSAYEQYF.

Of note for this clonotype: This CDR3 fails to terminate in the conserved phenylalanine or tryptophan, so it likely reflects a read error. The V and J genes are TRBV20-1 and TRBJ2-1, with a possible D match to TRBD2 (6 bases). The CDR3 is 14 residues long. The V gene's germline CDR1 is DFQATT and CDR2 SNEGSKA (reference sequence). V was pared by 3 bases and J by 2 bases, with 11 bases between. CDR3 region: CSASSGGAYNEQFL. Here the CDR3 DNA reads TGCAGTGCTAGTTCCGGGGGAGCCTACAATGAGCAGTTCTTA.

This clonotype counts as medium-sized. This chain links TRBV10-3 with TRBJ2-7; D gene uncertain. V lost 3 bases, J lost 2 bases, and 5 bases lay in between. The CDR3 has 12 amino acids. From germline, CDR1 is ENHRY and CDR2 SYGVKD. This CDR3 reads CAISDTPYEQYF. For the CDR3, the DNA is TGTGCCATCAGTGACACTCCCTACGAGCAGTACTTC.

This clonotype qualifies as medium-sized (0.01 to 0.1%). V gene TRBV27 combines with J gene TRBJ1-6; D might be TRBD1 (5 bases). V was trimmed by 4 bases and J by 7 bases, leaving 17 bases between them. Germline V lookup: CDR1 MNHEY, CDR2 SMNVEV (reference sequence). The CDR3 consists of 16 residues. The CDR3 loop is CASSSPSGTLNSPLHF. In DNA, the CDR3 is TGTGCCAGCAGTTCGCCCTCCGGGACCTTAAATTCACCCCTCCACTTT.

The chain combines TRBV2 with TRBJ1-2; maybe TRBD1 (5 bases). Germline loops: CDR1 SNHLY, CDR2 FYNNEI. The V gene lost 9 bases and the J gene lost 4 bases, with 15 bases spanning the gap. The CDR3 spans 13 residues. Written as DNA, the CDR3 is TGTGCCAGTCTGGGAGGGGCAGCCTATGGCTACACCTTC. Protein sequence: CASLGGAAYGYTF.

This clonotype is termed medium-sized. The genes are TRBV11-2 and TRBJ1-5; possibly TRBD1 for D (6 bases). This CDR3 comprises 16 residues. Trimming removed 6 bases from V and 6 bases from J, with 21 bases in between. Germline CDR1 reads SGHAT; CDR2 reads FQNNGV. The CDR3: CASSFLGGGGTQPQHF. The CDR3 DNA sequence: TGTGCCAGCAGTTTTTTAGGGGGAGGAGGGACTCAGCCCCAGCATTTT.

By share of the sample, this clonotype is medium-sized. The chain carries TRBV6-2 or TRBV6-3 and TRBJ2-3, with 7 bases lining up with TRBD2. CDR3 length equals 13 residues. The germline V gene has CDR1 MNHEY and CDR2 SVGEGT. J gave up 6 bases and V 5 bases, and 5 bases lay outside the gene matches. The CDR3 bases are TGTGCCAGCAGTCCCCTAGCGGCTGATACGCAGTATTTT. Its protein is CASSPLAADTQYF.

The J gene is TRBJ2-3, the V gene TRBV6-1; 8 positions agree with TRBD2. CDR1 and CDR2 from the germline V gene are MNHNS and SASEGT. Trimming at V came to 5 bases and at J to 2 bases, leaving 15 bases not matched to a gene. The CDR3 has 18 residues. CDR3 amino acids: CASSLRSGEAIVTDTQYF. As DNA, the CDR3 is TGTGCCAGCAGTCTCCGTAGCGGGGAGGCAATAGTCACAGATACGCAGTATTTT.

This sequence joins TRBV2 and TRBJ2-7; D gene unclear. CDR3 size: 11 residues. The germline V and J ends were trimmed by 8 bases and 3 bases, with 8 bases remaining between them. Germline V gene sequence: CDR1 SNHLY, CDR2 FYNNEI. The chain's CDR3 is CASGDGYEQYF. CDR3 DNA sequence: TGTGCCAGCGGAGATGGCTACGAGCAGTACTTC. The full variable domain, with the rest looked up from reference TRBV2 and TRBJ2-7, is EPEVTQTPSHQVTQMGQEVILRCVPISNHLYFYWYRQILGQKVEFLVSFYNNEISEKSEIFDDQFSVERPDGSNFTLKIRSTKLEDSAMYFCASGDGYEQYFGPGTRLTVT.

In its sample, this clonotype is medium-sized. The chain combines TRBV20-1 with TRBJ1-1; 8 bases agree with TRBD1. J lost 5 bases, V lost 3 bases, and 5 bases had no gene match. The germline V gene has CDR1 DFQATT and CDR2 SNEGSKA (reference sequence). CDR3 length: 13 residues. DNA of the CDR3: TGCAGTGCTAGCAGGGGGCTTGCAACTGAAGCTTTCTTT. As protein: CSASRGLATEAFF.

This clonotype was seen more than once but under ten times. This CDR3 reads CASSLPGVLTNYGYTF. In DNA form, the CDR3 reads TGCGCCAGCAGCTTGCCAGGGGTACTAACTAACTATGGCTACACCTTC. The J gene is TRBJ1-2, the V gene TRBV5-1; possible D gene TRBD1, 6 bases. Trimming cost V 1 base and J 0 bases, with 13 bases left between them. This CDR3 has 16 amino acids. CDR1 and CDR2 from the germline V gene are SGHRS and YFSETQ.

The rearrangement joins TRBV25-1 to TRBJ1-5; 11 bases map to TRBD1. V was pared by 9 bases and J by 1 base, with 11 bases of the junction left unmatched. This CDR3 spans 17 amino acids. Germline assignment: CDR1 MGHDK and CDR2 SYGVNS. The CDR3 region has the DNA TGTGCCAGTGGGGAAGGACAGGGGGCGGGGAGCAATCAGCCCCAGCATTTT. This translates into CASGEGQGAGSNQPQHF.